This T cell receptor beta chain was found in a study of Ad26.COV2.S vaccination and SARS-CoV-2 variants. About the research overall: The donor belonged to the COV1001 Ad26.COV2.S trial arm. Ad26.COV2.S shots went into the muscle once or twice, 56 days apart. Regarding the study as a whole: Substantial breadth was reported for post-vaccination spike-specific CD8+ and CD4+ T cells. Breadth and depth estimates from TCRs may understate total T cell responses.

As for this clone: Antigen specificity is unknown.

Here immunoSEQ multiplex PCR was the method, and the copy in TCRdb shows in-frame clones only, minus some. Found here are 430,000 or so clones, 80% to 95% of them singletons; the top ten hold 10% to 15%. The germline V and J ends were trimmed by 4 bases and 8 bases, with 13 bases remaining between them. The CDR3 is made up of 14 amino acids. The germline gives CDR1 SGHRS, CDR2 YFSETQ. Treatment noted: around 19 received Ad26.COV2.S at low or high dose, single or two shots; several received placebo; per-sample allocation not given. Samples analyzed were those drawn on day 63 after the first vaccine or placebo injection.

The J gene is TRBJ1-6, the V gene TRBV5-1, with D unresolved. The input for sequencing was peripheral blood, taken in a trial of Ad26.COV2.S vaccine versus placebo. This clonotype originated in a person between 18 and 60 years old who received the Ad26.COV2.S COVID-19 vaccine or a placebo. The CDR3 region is CASSPGPPDSPLHF. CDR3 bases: TGCGCCAGCAGCCCGGGTCCACCCGATTCACCCCTCCACTTT.